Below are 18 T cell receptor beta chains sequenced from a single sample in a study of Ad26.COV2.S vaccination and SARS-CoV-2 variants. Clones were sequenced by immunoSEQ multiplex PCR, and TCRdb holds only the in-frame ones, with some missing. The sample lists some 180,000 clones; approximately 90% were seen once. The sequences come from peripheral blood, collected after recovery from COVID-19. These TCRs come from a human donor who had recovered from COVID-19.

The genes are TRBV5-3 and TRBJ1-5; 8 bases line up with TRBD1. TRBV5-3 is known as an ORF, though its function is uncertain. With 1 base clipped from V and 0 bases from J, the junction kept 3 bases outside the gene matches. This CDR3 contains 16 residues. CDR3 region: CARSLTDRDSNQPQHF. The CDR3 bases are TGTGCCAGAAGCTTGACGGACAGGGATAGCAATCAGCCCCAGCATTTT.

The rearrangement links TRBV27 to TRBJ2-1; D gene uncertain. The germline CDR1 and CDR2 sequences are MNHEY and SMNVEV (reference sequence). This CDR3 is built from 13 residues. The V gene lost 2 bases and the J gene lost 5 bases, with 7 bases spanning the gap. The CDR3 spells CASSLPTNNEQFF. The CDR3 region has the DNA TGTGCCAGCAGTTTACCGACCAACAATGAGCAGTTCTTC.

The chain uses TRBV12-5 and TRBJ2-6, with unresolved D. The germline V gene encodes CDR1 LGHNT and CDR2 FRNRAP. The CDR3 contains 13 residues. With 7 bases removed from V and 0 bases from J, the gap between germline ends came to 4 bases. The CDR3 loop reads CASDSSGANVLTF. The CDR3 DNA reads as TGTGCTAGTGATAGCTCTGGGGCCAACGTCCTGACTTTC.

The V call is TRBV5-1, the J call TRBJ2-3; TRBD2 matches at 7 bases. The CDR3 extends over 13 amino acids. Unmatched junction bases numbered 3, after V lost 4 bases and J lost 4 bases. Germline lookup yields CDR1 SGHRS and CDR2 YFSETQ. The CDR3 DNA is TGCGCCAGCAGCCGGACTAGGGCAGATACGCAGTATTTT. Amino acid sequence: CASSRTRADTQYF.

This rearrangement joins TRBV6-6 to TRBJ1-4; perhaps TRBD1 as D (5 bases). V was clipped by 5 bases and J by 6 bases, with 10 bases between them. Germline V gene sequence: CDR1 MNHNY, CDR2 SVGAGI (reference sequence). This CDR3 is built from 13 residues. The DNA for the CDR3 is TGTGCCAGCAGTCAAGGGGCGCATGAAAAACTGTTTTTT. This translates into CASSQGAHEKLFF.

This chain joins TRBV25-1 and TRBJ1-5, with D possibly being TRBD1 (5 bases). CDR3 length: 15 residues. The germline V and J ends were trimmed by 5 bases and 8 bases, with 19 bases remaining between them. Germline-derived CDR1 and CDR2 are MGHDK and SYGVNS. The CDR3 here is CASSTYGAPDEPQHF. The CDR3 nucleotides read TGTGCCAGCAGTACCTACGGGGCCCCCGACGAGCCCCAGCATTTT.

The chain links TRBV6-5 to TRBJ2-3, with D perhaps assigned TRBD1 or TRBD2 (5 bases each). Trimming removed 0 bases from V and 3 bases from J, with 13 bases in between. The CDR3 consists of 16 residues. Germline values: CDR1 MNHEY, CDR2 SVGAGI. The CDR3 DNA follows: TGTGCCAGCAGTTACTCTGCAGGGACCGGGACAGATACGCAGTATTTT. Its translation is CASSYSAGTGTDTQYF.

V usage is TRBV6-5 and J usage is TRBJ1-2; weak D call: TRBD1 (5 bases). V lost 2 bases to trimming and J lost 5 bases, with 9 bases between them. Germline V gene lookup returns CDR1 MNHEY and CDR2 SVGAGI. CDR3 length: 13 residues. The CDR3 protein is CASSYRRDYGYTF. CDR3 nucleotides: TGTGCCAGCAGTTACCGCAGGGATTATGGCTACACCTTC.

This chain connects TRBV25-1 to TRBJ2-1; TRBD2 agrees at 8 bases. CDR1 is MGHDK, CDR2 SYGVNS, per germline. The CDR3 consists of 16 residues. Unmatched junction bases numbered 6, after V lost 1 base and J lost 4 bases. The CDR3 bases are TGTGCCAGCAGTGAATTAGAGCGGGAGTTATACAATGAGCAGTTCTTC. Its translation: CASSELERELYNEQFF.

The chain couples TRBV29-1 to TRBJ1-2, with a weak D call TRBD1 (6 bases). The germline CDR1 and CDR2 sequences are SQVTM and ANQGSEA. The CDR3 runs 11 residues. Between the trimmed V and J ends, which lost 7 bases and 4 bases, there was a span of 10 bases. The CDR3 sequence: CSGTVSYGYTF. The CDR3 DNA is TGCAGCGGGACAGTAAGCTATGGCTACACCTTC.

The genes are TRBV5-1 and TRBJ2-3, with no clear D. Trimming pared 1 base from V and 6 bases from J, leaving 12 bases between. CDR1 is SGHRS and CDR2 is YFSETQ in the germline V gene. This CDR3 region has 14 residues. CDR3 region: CASSLRQVWDTQYF. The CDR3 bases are TGCGCCAGCAGCTTGCGACAAGTTTGGGATACGCAGTATTTT.

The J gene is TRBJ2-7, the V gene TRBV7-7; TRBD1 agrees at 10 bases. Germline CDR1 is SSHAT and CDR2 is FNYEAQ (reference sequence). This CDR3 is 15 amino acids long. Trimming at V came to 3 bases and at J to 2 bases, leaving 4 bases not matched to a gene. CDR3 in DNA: TGTGCCAGCAGCTTCGGGACAGGGGATACCTACGAGCAGTACTTC. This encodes CASSFGTGDTYEQYF.

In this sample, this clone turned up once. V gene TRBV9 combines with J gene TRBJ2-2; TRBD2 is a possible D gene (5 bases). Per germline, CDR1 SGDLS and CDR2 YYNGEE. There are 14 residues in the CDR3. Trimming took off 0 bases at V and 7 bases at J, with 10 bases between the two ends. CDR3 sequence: CASSVVTDYGELFF. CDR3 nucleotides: TGTGCCAGCAGCGTAGTTACTGACTACGGGGAGCTGTTTTTT.

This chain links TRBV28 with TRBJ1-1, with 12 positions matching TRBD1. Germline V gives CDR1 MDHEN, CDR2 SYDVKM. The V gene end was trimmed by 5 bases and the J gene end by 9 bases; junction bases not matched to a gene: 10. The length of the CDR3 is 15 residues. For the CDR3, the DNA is TGTGCCAGCAGTCGAGCCGGGACAGGGGGCTTTCAAGCTTTCTTT. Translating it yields CASSRAGTGGFQAFF.

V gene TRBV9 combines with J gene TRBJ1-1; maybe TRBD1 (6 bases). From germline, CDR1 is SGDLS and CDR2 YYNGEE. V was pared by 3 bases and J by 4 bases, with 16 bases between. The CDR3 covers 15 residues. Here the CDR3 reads CASSGESTGPTEAFF. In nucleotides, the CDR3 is TGTGCCAGCAGCGGGGAAAGTACAGGGCCCACTGAAGCTTTCTTT. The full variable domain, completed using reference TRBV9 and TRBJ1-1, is DSGVTQTPKHLITATGQRVTLRCSPRSGDLSVYWYQQSLDQGLQFLIQYYNGEERAKGNILERFSAQQFPDLHSELNLSSLELGDSALYFCASSGESTGPTEAFFGQGTRLTVV.

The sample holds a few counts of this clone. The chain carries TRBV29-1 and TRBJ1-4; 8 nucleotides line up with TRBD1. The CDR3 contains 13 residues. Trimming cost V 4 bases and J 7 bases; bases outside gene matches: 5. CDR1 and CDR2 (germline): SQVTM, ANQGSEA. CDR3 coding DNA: TGCAGCGTTGGGGGGACAGGAGGTGAAAAACTGTTTTTT. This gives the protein CSVGGTGGEKLFF.

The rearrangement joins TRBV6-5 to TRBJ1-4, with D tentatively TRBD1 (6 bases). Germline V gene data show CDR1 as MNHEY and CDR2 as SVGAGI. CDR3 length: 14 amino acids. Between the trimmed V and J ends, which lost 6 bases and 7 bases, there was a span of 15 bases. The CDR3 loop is CASSRSGAGEKLFF. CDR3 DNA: TGTGCCAGCAGCCGATCAGGGGCGGGTGAAAAACTGTTTTTT.

CDR3 loop: CASTGEGSTDTQYF. The CDR3 nucleotides read TGTGCCAGCACTGGGGAGGGATCTACAGATACGCAGTATTTT. V and J are TRBV7-9 and TRBJ2-3, with 7 bases identical to TRBD2. This CDR3 is 14 amino acids long. CDR1 is SEHNR and CDR2 is FQNEAQ in the germline V gene (reference sequence). V lost 7 bases to trimming and J lost 3 bases; unmatched junction nucleotides: 7.